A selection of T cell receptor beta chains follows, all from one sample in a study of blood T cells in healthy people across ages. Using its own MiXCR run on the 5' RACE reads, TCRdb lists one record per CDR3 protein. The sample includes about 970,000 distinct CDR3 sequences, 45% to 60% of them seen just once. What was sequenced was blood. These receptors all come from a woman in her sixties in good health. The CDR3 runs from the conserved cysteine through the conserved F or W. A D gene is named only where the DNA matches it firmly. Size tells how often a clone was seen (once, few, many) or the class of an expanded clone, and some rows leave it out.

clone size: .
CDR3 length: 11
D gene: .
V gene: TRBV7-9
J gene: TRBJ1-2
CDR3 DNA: TGTGCCAGCAGAAAATACTATGGCTACACCTTC
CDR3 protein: CASRKYYGYTF

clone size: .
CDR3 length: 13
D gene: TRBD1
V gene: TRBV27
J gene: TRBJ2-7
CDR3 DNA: TGTGCCCAGAGGACAGGGGGACAATACGAGCAGTACTTC
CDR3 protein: CAQRTGGQYEQYF

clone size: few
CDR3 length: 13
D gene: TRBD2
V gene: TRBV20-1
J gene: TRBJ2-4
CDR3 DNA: TGCAGTGCTAGAGGAGCGGGGTTAGACATTCAGTACTTC
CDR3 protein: CSARGAGLDIQYF

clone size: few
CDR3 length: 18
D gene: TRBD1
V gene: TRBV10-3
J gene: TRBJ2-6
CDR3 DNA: TGTGCCATCAGTGACCCAGGACAGGTCCACTCTGGGGCCAACGTCCTGACTTTC
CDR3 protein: CAISDPGQVHSGANVLTF

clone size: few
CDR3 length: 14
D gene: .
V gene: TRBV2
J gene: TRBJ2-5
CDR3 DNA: TGTGCCAGCAGTGTGGGCCAGCGGAGAGAGACCCAGTACTTC
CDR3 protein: CASSVGQRRETQYF

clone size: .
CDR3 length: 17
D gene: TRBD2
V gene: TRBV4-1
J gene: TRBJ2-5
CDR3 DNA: TGCGCCAGCAGCCAAGGTCTACTAGCGGGAGCCTACAATGAGCAGTACTTC
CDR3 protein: CASSQGLLAGAYNEQYF

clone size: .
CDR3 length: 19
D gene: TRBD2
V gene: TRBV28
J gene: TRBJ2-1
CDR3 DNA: TGTGCCAGCAGTTTAGCTCTCGCGGGAGTGATTAGGTCCTACAATGAGCAGTTCTTC
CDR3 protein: CASSLALAGVIRSYNEQFF

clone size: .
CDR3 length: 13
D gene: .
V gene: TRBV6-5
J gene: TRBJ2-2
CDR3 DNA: TGTGCCAGCAGTGCAACATTAGCCGGGGAGCTGTTTTTT
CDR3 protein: CASSATLAGELFF

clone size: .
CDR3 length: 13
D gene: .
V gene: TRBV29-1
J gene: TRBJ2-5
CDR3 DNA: TGCAGCGTTGAAAGGGACGACCGGGAGACCCAGTACTTC
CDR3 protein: CSVERDDRETQYF

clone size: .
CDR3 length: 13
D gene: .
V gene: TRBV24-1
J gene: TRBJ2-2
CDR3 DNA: TGTGCCACCAGTGATTCCCAGCACGGGGAGCTGTTTTTT
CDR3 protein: CATSDSQHGELFF

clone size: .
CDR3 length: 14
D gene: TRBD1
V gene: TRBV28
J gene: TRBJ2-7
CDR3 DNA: TGTGCCAGCAGATTTACCGGGACAGTCTACGAGCAGTACTTC
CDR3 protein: CASRFTGTVYEQYF

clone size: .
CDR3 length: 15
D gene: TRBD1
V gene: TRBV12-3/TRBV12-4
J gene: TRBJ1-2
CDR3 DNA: TGTGCCAGCAGTTTAGGACAGGGGGCGTTTAATGGCTACACCTTC
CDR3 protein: CASSLGQGAFNGYTF

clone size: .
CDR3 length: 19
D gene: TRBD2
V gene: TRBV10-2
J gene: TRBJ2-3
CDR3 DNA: TGCGCCAGCAGTGAGCTAGGGACTAGCGGGAGGGTCCTCACAGGTACGCAGTATTTT
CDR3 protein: CASSELGTSGRVLTGTQYF

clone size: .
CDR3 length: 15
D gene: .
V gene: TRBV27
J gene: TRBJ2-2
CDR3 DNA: TGTGCCAGCAGTTTTGGGGTTGCAGGGTCCGGGGAGCTGTTTTTT
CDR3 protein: CASSFGVAGSGELFF

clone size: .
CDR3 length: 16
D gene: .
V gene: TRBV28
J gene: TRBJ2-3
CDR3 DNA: TGTGCCAGCAGCCTTTGGGCGTACCTTAGCACAGATACGCAGTATTTT
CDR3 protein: CASSLWAYLSTDTQYF

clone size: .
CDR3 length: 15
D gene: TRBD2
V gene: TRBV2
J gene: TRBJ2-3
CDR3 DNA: TGTGCCAGCAGTGTAAATCTAGCGGGAGTGGATACGCAGTATTTT
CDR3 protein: CASSVNLAGVDTQYF

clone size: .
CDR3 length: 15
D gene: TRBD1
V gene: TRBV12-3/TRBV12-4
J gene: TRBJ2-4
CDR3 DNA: TGTGCCAGCAGCTCCGGGACAGTCGGGTTTCGCATTCAGTACTTC
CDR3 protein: CASSSGTVGFRIQYF

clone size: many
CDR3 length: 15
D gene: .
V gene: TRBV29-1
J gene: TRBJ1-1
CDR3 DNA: TGCAGCGTTGCGAACAGCGGGATTGGGAACACTGAAGCTTTCTTT
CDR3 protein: CSVANSGIGNTEAFF

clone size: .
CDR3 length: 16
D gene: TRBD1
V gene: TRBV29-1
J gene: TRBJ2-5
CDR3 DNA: TGCAGCGTTGAACCCAGACTCGGGACAGGGAAAAAGACCCAGTACTTC
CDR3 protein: CSVEPRLGTGKKTQYF

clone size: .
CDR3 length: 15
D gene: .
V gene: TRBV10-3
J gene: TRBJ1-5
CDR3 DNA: TGTGCCATCAGTCAATCTCAGGGGAATCTACAGCCCCAGCATTTT
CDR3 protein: CAISQSQGNLQPQHF

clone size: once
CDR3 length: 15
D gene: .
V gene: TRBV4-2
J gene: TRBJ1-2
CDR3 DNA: TGTGCCAGCAGCCAATCGACAGGTTCCAACTATGGCTACACCTTC
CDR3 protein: CASSQSTGSNYGYTF

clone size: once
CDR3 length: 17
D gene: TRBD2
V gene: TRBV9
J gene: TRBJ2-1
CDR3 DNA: TGTGCCAGCAGCCCTCAACCACTAGCGGGCGATCTCAATGAGCAGTTCTTC
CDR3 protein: CASSPQPLAGDLNEQFF

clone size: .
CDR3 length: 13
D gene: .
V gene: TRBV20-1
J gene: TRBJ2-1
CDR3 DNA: TGCAGTGCTGGGGGGATAGCATACAATGAGCAGTTCTTC
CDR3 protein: CSAGGIAYNEQFF

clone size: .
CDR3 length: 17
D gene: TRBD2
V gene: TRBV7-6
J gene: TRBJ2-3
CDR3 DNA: TGTGCCAGCAGCTTTACTAGCGGGAGGTTTGGCACAGATACGCAGTATTTT
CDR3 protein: CASSFTSGRFGTDTQYF

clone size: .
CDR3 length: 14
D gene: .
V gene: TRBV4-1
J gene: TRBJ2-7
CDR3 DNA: TGCGCCAGCAGCCAGGGTCAGTCCCCCCACGAGCAGTACTTC
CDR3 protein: CASSQGQSPHEQYF

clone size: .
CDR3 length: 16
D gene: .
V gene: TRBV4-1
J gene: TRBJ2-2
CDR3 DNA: TGCGCCAGCAGCCAAAATAGCGGAACGAACACCGGGGAGCTGTTTTTT
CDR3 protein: CASSQNSGTNTGELFF

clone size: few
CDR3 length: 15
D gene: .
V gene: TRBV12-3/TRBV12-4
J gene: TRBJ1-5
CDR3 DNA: TGTGCCAGCAGTCCGTACAGGGAAGACAATCAGCCCCAGCATTTT
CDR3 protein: CASSPYREDNQPQHF

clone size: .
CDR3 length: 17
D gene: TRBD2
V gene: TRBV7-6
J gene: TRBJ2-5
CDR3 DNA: TGTGCCACCGACGCCGGGACTAGCGGGAGCGTTGGGGAGACCCAGTACTTC
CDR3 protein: CATDAGTSGSVGETQYF

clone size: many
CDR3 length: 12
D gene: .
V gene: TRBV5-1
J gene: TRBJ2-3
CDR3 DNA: TGCGCCAGCAAGGTTTCGACAGATACGCAGTATTTT
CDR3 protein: CASKVSTDTQYF

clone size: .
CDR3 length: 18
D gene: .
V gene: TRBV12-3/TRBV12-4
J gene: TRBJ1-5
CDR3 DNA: TGTGCCAGCAGTTTGGTGGCAGGCCAGGGGTATAGCAATCAGTCCCAGCATTTT
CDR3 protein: CASSLVAGQGYSNQSQHF

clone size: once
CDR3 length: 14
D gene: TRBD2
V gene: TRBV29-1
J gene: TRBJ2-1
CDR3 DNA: TGCAGCGTTACCACTAGCGGAAGTAATGGTGAGCAGTTCTTC
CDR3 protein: CSVTTSGSNGEQFF

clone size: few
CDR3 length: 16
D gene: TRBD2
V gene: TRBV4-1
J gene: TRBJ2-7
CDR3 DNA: TGCGCCAGCAGCCACGTAGCGGGAGGGCCGGAGAACGAGCAGTACTTC
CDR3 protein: CASSHVAGGPENEQYF

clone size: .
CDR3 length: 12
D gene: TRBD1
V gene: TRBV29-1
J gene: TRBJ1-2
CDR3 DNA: TGCAGCGCTCGGACAGGGCGAGATGGCTACACCTTC
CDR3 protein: CSARTGRDGYTF

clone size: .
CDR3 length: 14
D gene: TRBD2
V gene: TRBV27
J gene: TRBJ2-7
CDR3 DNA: TGTGCCAGCAGAACCGGGACTAGCCCCCTCGAGCAGTACTTC
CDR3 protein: CASRTGTSPLEQYF

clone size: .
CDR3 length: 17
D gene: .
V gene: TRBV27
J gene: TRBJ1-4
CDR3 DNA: TGTGCCAGCAGTAATCCCCAGTATGGGGGCCGGTATGAAAAACTGTTTTTT
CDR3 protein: CASSNPQYGGRYEKLFF

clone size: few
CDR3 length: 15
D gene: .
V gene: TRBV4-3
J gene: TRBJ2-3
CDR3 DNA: TGCGCCAGCAGCCAACAAGGGCTGGGCACAGATACGCAGTATTTT
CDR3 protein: CASSQQGLGTDTQYF

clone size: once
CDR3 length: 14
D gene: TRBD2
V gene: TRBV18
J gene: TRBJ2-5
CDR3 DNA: TGTGCCAGCTCACCAGGGACTAGTCAAGAGACCCAGTACTTC
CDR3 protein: CASSPGTSQETQYF

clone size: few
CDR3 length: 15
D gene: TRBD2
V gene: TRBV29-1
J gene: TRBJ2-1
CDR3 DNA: TGCAGCGTTGAACGTCTAGCGGGACAACGGAATGAGCAGTTCTTC
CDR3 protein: CSVERLAGQRNEQFF

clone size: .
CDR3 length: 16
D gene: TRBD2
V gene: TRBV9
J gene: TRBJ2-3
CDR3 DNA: TGTGCCAGCAGCGTAAGGGGACTAGCGGCCGCAGATACGCGGTATTTT
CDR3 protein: CASSVRGLAAADTRYF

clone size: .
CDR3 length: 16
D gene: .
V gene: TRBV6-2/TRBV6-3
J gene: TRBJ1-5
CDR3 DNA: TGTGCCAGCAGTTACAGTGCGGGGCGTTGGAATCAGCCCCAGCATTTT
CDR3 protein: CASSYSAGRWNQPQHF

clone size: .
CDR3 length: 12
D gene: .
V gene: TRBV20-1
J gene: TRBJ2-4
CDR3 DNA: TGCAGTGCTTCCCTGTCTTCCTGGGAGCAGTACTTC
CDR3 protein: CSASLSSWEQYF

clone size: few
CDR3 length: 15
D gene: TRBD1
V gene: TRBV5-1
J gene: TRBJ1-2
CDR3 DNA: TGCGCCAGCAGCTTATCCGGGACAGAGCACTATGGCTACACCTTC
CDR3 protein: CASSLSGTEHYGYTF

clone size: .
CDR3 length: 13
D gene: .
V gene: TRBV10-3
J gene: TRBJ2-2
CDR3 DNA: TGTGCCATCAGCCACGACAGCACCGGGGAGCTGTTTTTT
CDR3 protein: CAISHDSTGELFF

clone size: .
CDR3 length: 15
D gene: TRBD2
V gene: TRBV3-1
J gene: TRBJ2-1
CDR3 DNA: TGTGCCAGCAGCCAAATGGCTAGCGGGAGTGTTGAGCAGTTCTTC
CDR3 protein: CASSQMASGSVEQFF

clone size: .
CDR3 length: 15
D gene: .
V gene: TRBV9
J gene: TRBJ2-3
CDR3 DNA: TGTGCCAGCAGCGTAGGGTCCCATCACACAGATACGCAGTATTTT
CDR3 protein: CASSVGSHHTDTQYF

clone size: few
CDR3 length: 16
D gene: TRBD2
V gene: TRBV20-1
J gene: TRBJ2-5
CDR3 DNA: TGCAGTGCTAGAGACACGAAGACTAGCGGGAAAGAGACCCAGTACTTC
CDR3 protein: CSARDTKTSGKETQYF

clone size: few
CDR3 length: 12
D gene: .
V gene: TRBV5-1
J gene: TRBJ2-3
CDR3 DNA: TGCGCCAGCAGAGACCCGGGGTGGGCGCAGTATTTT
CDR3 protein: CASRDPGWAQYF

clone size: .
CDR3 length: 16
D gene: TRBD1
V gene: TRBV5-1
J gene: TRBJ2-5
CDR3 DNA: TGCGCCAGCAGCGGCAGACAGGGGGTCTACCAAGAGACCCAGTACTTC
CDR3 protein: CASSGRQGVYQETQYF

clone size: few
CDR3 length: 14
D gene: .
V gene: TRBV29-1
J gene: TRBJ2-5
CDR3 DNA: TGCAGCGTTGAAGCCTTCGGAGGCGGGGAGACCCAGTACTTC
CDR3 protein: CSVEAFGGGETQYF

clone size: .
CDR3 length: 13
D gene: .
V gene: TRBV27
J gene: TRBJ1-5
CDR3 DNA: TGTGCCAGCAGTTTCTCCCCAGTCCAGCCCCAGCATTTT
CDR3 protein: CASSFSPVQPQHF

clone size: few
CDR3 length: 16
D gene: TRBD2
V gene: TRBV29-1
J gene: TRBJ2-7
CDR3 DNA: TGCAGCGTTGCCGGACTAGCGGGAGTAACGATCGACGAGCAGTACTTC
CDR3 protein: CSVAGLAGVTIDEQYF

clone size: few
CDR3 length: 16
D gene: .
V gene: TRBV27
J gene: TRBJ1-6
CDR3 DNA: TGTGCCAGCAGTTCGCCCCATGTCTCCTATAATTCACCCCTCCACTTT
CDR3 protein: CASSSPHVSYNSPLHF

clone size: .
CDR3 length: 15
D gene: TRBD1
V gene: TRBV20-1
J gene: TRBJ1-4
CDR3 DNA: TGCAGTGCCAGCTATTTCAGGGGGCGGGATGAAAAACTGTTTTTT
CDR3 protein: CSASYFRGRDEKLFF